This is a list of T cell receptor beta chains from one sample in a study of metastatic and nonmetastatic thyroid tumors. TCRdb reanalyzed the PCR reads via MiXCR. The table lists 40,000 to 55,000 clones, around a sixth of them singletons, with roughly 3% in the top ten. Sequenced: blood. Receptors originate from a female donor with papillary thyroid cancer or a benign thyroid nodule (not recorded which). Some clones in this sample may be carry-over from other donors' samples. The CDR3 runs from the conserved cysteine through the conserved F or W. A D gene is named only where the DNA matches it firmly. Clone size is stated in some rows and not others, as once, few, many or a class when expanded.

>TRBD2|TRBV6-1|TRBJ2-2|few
TGTGCCAGAGGGCCAGAGGGGCTAGCGGGGCGAAGGGGGACCGGGGAGCTGTTTTTT
CARGPEGLAGRRGTGELFF
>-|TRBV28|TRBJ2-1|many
TGTGCCAGCAGGGGTACAGCCCCCTACAATGAGCAGTTCTTC
CASRGTAPYNEQFF
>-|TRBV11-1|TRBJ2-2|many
TGTGCCAGCAGCTTAGTTCGGGGTAGTGTCCCCACCGGGGAGCTGTTTTTT
CASSLVRGSVPTGELFF
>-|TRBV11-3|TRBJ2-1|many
TGTGCCAGCAGCTTAGGAGGTTCCTACAATGAGCAGTTCTTC
CASSLGGSYNEQFF
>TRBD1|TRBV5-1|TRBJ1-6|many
TGCGCCAGCAGCTTGGCTGGACAGGGGTATTCACCCCTCCACTTT
CASSLAGQGYSPLHF
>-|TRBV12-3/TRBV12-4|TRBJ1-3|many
TGTGCCAGCAGTTCAAATAGGGACGGCCGGAACACCATATATTTT
CASSSNRDGRNTIYF
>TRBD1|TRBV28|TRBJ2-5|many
TGTGCCAGCAGTAGGCATGGGACAGGGGGGACCCAGTACTTC
CASSRHGTGGTQYF
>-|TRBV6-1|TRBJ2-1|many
TGTGCCAGCAAGAGACTAGGTCGCAATGAGCAGTTCTTC
CASKRLGRNEQFF
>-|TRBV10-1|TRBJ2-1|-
TGCGCCAGCAGCCATACACAGTACAATGAGCAGTTCTTC
CASSHTQYNEQFF
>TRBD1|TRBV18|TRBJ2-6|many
TGTGCCAGCTCACCTAGGGGACAGGCCTCCTCTGGGGCCAACGTCCTGACTTTC
CASSPRGQASSGANVLTF
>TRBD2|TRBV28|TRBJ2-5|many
TGTGCCAGCAGTTTGTCTAGCGGGAGAGAGACCCAGTACTTC
CASSLSSGRETQYF
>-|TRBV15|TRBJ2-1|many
TGTGCCACCAGCACCCTACTAGCCTCCTACAATGAGCAGTTCTTC
CATSTLLASYNEQFF
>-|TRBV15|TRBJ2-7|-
TGTGCCACCAGCAGAGGATTCGGACAGTTAGGCTACGAGCAGTACTTC
CATSRGFGQLGYEQYF
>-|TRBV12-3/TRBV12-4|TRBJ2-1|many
TGTGCCAGCACTTACAGGGTCCTATCCTACAATGAGCAGTTCTTC
CASTYRVLSYNEQFF
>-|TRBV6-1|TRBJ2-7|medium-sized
TGTGCCAGCAGCGCCGGCTACGAGCAGTACTTC
CASSAGYEQYF
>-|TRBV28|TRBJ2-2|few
TGTGCCAGCAGTCAGGCTAACACCGGGGAGCTGTTTTTT
CASSQANTGELFF
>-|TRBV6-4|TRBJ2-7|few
TGTGCCAGCAGTGAACACCGGGACTTTTTCGGCTACGAGCAGTACTTC
CASSEHRDFFGYEQYF
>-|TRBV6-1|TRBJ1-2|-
TGTGCCAGCAGTGTGGTACGGGGGTATTGCTACACCTTC
CASSVVRGYCYTF
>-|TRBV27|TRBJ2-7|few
TGTGCCAGCAGTTTAGGCTGGAGGTCTCTCGAGCAGTACTTC
CASSLGWRSLEQYF
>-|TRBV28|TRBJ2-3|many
TGTGCCAGCAGGATTATGGATACGCAGTATTTT
CASRIMDTQYF
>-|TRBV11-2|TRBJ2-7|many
TGTGCCAGCAGCGTCGGGACCTCCTACGAGCAGTACTTC
CASSVGTSYEQYF
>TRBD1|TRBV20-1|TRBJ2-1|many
TGCAGTGCTATAAGGCCCCAGGGGGATGAGCAGTTCTTC
CSAIRPQGDEQFF
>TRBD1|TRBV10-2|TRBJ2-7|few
TGCGCCAGCAGAGGACAGGGAGGACTCGAGCAGTACTTC
CASRGQGGLEQYF
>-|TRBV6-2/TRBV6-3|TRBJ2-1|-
TGTGCCAGCAGTTACTCCGACCTCGATACAGTCTTGTACAATGAGCAGTTCTTC
CASSYSDLDTVLYNEQFF
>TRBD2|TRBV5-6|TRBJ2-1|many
TGTGCCAGCAGCTTGGCAATAGCGGGAGGGTACAATGAGCAGTTCTTC
CASSLAIAGGYNEQFF
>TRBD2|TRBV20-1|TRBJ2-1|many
TGCAGTGCTGACGGACTAGTTATCGATGAGCAGTTCTTC
CSADGLVIDEQFF